The TCR beta chain described here comes from a study of CD8 T cells in ankylosing spondylitis. Study-level results: A CD8+ phenotype characterized the disease-linked clones, which were relatively rare in peripheral blood. There were earlier reports of some motif variants in reactive arthritis synovial fluid and blood. Within ankylosing spondylitis blood, a TCR beta motif made up of under 10 highly homologous variants appeared to be characteristic.

Concerning this clonotype: Its target is unknown.

Germline V CDR1 and CDR2: SGHTA, FQGTGA. This CDR3 contains 14 residues. Trimming cost V 4 bases and J 0 bases; bases outside gene matches: 1. In making TCR beta libraries, quantitative 5'-RACE with molecular barcodes was used. Via MiXCR, TCRdb re-called the 5' RACE reads, giving one row per CDR3 protein. The sample includes roughly 35,000 distinct CDR3 sequences, about 10% of them seen just once. The J gene is TRBJ2-3, the V gene TRBV7-3; 7 positions match TRBD1. The sequenced sample consisted of synovial fluid, either unsorted or a sorted T cell fraction (not recorded which). The TCR originated in a male donor with ankylosing spondylitis. CDR3 loop: CASSSGQSTDTQYF. In DNA, the CDR3 is TGTGCCAGCAGCTCGGGACAGAGCACAGATACGCAGTATTTT.